This T cell receptor (beta chain) was observed in a study of T cells after yellow fever vaccination. The CDR3 is made up of 13 amino acids. V was cut by 0 bases and J by 7 bases, with 10 bases left in between. Germline V gene sequence: CDR1 MNHEY, CDR2 SVGEGT. The sample holds a few counts of this clonotype. TCRdb re-called the 5' RACE reads through MiXCR, storing one row per CDR3 protein. The sample records some 320,000 distinct CDR3 sequences, 4% to 5.5% being singletons. The sequence came from a man between 18 and 35 years old who received the YFV17D yellow fever vaccine. This specimen was PBMCs, taken 15 days after the yellow fever booster vaccination. The rearrangement joins TRBV6-2 or TRBV6-3 to TRBJ2-7, with D perhaps matching TRBD2 (5 bases). Here the CDR3 reads CASSYSTGGEQYV. The CDR3 nucleotides are TGTGCCAGCAGTTACTCGACCGGCGGGGAGCAGTACGTC.